Described below is a single T cell receptor (beta chain) sequence and its context. In the study's own analysis: Nucleated cell number was recorded as an estimate derived from reference gene primer amplification. Assay used: immunoSEQ multiplex PCR; TCRdb lists only in-frame clones, some missing. The V and J calls and the clone size are those of that table, but D and trimming were determined from the DNA. The sample has some 100,000 clones, about 89% seen once; the top ten hold about 9.3%. The source of the sample is a study of blood T cell repertoires in COVID-19. For the study at large: Whether acute or convalescent, the COVID-19 samples came from the United States, Italy and Spain. PBMCs, B-cell-depleted T cells, or T cells provided the cDNA or gDNA that made up the material.

There are 14 residues in the CDR3. V gave up 5 bases and J gave up 3 bases; unmatched junction bases: 6. The germline CDR1 and CDR2 sequences are SNHLY and FYNNEI. V and J are TRBV2 and TRBJ2-7; 8 bases are shared with TRBD1. The source material was peripheral blood. This clonotype originated in a man aged 45 to 65 with acute or convalescent COVID-19. CDR3 bases: TGTGCCAGCAGTTCCGGGACAGGAGTCTACGAGCAGTACTTC. Translation gives CASSSGTGVYEQYF.